What follows are 24 T cell receptor beta chains derived from one specimen sequenced in a study of shared clonotypes between healthy human individuals. CD8 cells classed as naive were CD45RO-negative and positively selected for CCR7, excluding terminally differentiated effector memory CD45RA+ cells. Assay: immunoSEQ multiplex PCR; the TCRdb copy retains only in-frame clones and omits some. The sample has around 2,000,000 clones, roughly 95% seen once. Sequences were obtained from naive CD8+ T cells sorted from blood. The receptors were gathered from a man between 18 and 35 years old in good health.

The CDR3, as DNA: TGTGCCAGCAGCCACCCAAGGGGCCGGGGCTATGGCTACACCTTC. It is translated as CASSHPRGRGYGYTF. The rearrangement uses TRBV25-1 and TRBJ1-2, with a possible D match to TRBD1 (5 bases). This CDR3 comprises 15 residues. Trimming removed 6 bases from V and 4 bases from J, with 18 bases in between. Germline V gene sequence: CDR1 MGHDK, CDR2 SYGVNS.

This clone is a singleton in its sample. The CDR3 here is CATSRGTGFDEQYF. In DNA, the CDR3 is TGTGCCACCAGCAGAGGGACAGGGTTTGACGAGCAGTACTTC. The genes are TRBV15 and TRBJ2-7; 8 bases line up with TRBD1. Germline-derived CDR1 and CDR2 are LNHNV and YYDKDF (reference sequence). Unmatched junction bases numbered 4, after V lost 1 base and J lost 5 bases. CDR3 size: 14 residues.

The CDR3 loop is CASSALAGGTDTQYF. Written as DNA, the CDR3 is TGTGCCAGCAGTGCCCTAGCGGGGGGGACAGATACGCAGTATTTT. V and J are TRBV2 and TRBJ2-3; 12 bases agree with TRBD2. The germline gives CDR1 SNHLY, CDR2 FYNNEI. The CDR3 has 15 residues. Trimming at V came to 4 bases and at J to 3 bases, leaving 2 bases not matched to a gene.

This clone was seen once. The V call is TRBV5-4, the J call TRBJ1-6; D not certain. Trimming shortened V by 0 bases and J by 5 bases, and 12 bases separated the two germline ends. There are 16 residues in the CDR3. Germline CDR1 and CDR2: SGHNT and YYREEE (reference sequence). The chain's CDR3 is CASSLAFATDNSPLHF. The DNA for the CDR3 is TGTGCCAGCAGCTTGGCCTTCGCTACTGATAATTCACCCCTCCACTTT.

With regard to this clone: Other DNA sequences in the sample encode the same CDR3. The chain joins TRBV14 to TRBJ1-1, with D perhaps matching TRBD1 (6 bases). Germline V gene data show CDR1 as SGHDN and CDR2 as FVKESK. The V gene lost 1 base and the J gene lost 2 bases, with 8 bases spanning the gap. The CDR3 is 14 amino acids. The CDR3 protein is CASSQARGNTEAFF. The CDR3 nucleotides read TGTGCCAGCAGCCAAGCCAGGGGAAACACTGAAGCTTTCTTT.

CDR3 loop: CASSYEYGGELFF. Written as DNA, the CDR3 is TGTGCCAGCAGTTACGAGTACGGGGGGGAGCTGTTTTTT. The J gene is TRBJ2-2, the V gene TRBV6-5; D uncertain. CDR1 and CDR2 (germline): MNHEY, SVGAGI. The CDR3 covers 13 residues. V lost 2 bases, J lost 8 bases, and 9 bases lay in between.

The chain has TRBV4-3 and TRBJ2-1; the D gene is possibly TRBD2 (6 bases). V lost 1 base and J 8 bases, leaving 18 bases between the germline ends. The CDR3 sequence is 16 residues long. Germline V gives CDR1 LGHNA, CDR2 YSLEER. The CDR3 bases are TGCGCCAGCAGCCAAGTTTCGGGAGCCCCGCTCGATGAGCAGTTCTTC. Translating it yields CASSQVSGAPLDEQFF.

The chain is built from TRBV11-3 and TRBJ2-7; TRBD1 matches at 9 bases. CDR1 is SGHNT and CDR2 is YENEEA in the germline V gene. This CDR3 region has 16 residues. The V gene end was trimmed by 5 bases and the J gene end by 5 bases; junction bases not matched to a gene: 13. CDR3 DNA: TGTGCCAGCAGCCGGCGGGCGGGGACAGGGATCAACGAGCAGTACTTC. Protein product: CASSRRAGTGINEQYF. Full variable domain (rest looked up from reference TRBV11-3 and TRBJ2-7): EAGVVQSPRYKIIEKKQPVAFWCNPISGHNTLYWYLQNLGQGPELLIRYENEEAVDDSQLPKDRFSAERLKGVDSTLKIQPAELGDSAVYLCASSRRAGTGINEQYFGPGTRLTVT.

Turning to this clone: Other DNA sequences of this sample code for an identical CDR3. This chain uses TRBV7-9 with TRBJ2-5; possible D gene TRBD1, 5 bases. The CDR3 covers 14 residues. Germline V gene data show CDR1 as SEHNR and CDR2 as FQNEAQ (reference sequence). V was cut by 3 bases and J by 0 bases, with 8 bases left in between. CDR3 region: CASSLAGYQETQYF. The CDR3 DNA sequence: TGTGCCAGCAGCTTGGCAGGGTACCAAGAGACCCAGTACTTC. The variable domain in full, completed from reference TRBV7-9 and TRBJ2-5, reads DTGVSQNPRHKITKRGQNVTFRCDPISEHNRLYWYRQTLGQGPEFLTYFQNEAQLEKSRLLSDRFSAERPKGSFSTLEIQRTEQGDSAMYLCASSLAGYQETQYFGPGTRLLVL.

The CDR3 loop is CASSTPPGTFPYEQYF. The CDR3 DNA is TGTGCCAGCAGCACCCCGCCCGGGACGTTCCCCTACGAGCAGTACTTC. The chain recombines TRBV13 with TRBJ2-7, with D perhaps given as TRBD1 or TRBD2 (5 bases each). In germline, CDR1 is PRHDT, CDR2 FYEKMQ (reference sequence). V was pared by 5 bases and J by 2 bases, with 19 bases between. The CDR3 contains 16 residues.

The chain is built from TRBV2 and TRBJ2-2; 9 nucleotides align to TRBD1. The CDR3 length is 14 residues. Germline CDR1 SNHLY, CDR2 FYNNEI. The V gene end was trimmed by 6 bases and the J gene end by 4 bases; junction bases not matched to a gene: 3. The CDR3 region has the DNA TGTGCCAGCAGGGGGACAGGGCCCACCGGGGAGCTGTTTTTT. It specifies CASRGTGPTGELFF. Variable domain in full (rest from reference TRBV2 and TRBJ2-2): EPEVTQTPSHQVTQMGQEVILRCVPISNHLYFYWYRQILGQKVEFLVSFYNNEISEKSEIFDDQFSVERPDGSNFTLKIRSTKLEDSAMYFCASRGTGPTGELFFGEGSRLTVL.

The chain employs TRBV4-3 and TRBJ2-1, with 8 bases identical to TRBD1. Germline CDR1 is LGHNA and CDR2 is YSLEER. The CDR3 totals 19 residues. The J segment lost 3 bases and the V segment lost 0 bases, leaving 13 bases of the junction unmatched. The CDR3: CASSQEPQVGQENYNEQFF. In DNA form, the CDR3 reads TGCGCCAGCAGCCAAGAACCACAGGTGGGACAGGAGAACTACAATGAGCAGTTCTTC.

The V call is TRBV7-8, the J call TRBJ2-7; D might be TRBD1 (6 bases). The CDR3 length is 15 residues. CDR1 and CDR2 (germline): SGHVS, FQNEAQ. The V and J ends lost 5 bases and 3 bases respectively, with 17 bases between them. This chain's CDR3 is CASSGTQEQFYEQYF. The DNA of the CDR3 is TGTGCCAGCAGCGGGACACAAGAACAATTCTACGAGCAGTACTTC.

V usage is TRBV27 and J usage is TRBJ2-5, with unresolved D. This CDR3 is 17 amino acids long. V lost 5 bases and J lost 3, with 22 bases in between. Per germline, CDR1 MNHEY and CDR2 SMNVEV (reference sequence). The CDR3, as DNA: TGTGCCAGCAGTATACGAGTTGGTGGCTTAAGGGAAGAGACCCAGTACTTC. This encodes CASSIRVGGLREETQYF.

This chain uses TRBV4-2 with TRBJ2-5, with D perhaps matching TRBD1 (5 bases). This CDR3 spans 15 amino acids. In germline, CDR1 is LGHNA, CDR2 YNFKEQ. Trimming pared 4 bases from V and 2 bases from J, leaving 14 bases between. The DNA of the CDR3 is TGTGCCAGCAGCCCGTCGTGGACAACTCAAGAGACCCAGTACTTC. This encodes CASSPSWTTQETQYF.

The rearrangement uses TRBV2 and TRBJ2-5; D remains ambiguous. Germline loops: CDR1 SNHLY, CDR2 FYNNEI. With 3 bases removed from V and 7 bases from J, the gap between germline ends came to 3 bases. This CDR3 has 10 residues. CDR3 protein: CASSDGTQYF. The CDR3 region has the DNA TGTGCCAGCAGTGACGGGACCCAGTACTTC.

Points on this clone: This sample includes further DNA sequences coding for the same CDR3. The chain couples TRBV9 to TRBJ1-1; no clear D. The CDR3 extends over 13 amino acids. Germline lookup yields CDR1 SGDLS and CDR2 YYNGEE. Trimming cost V 2 bases and J 4 bases, with 9 bases left between them. The CDR3 nucleotides read TGTGCCAGCAGCGTGGGATGGGGCACTGAAGCTTTCTTT. It is translated as CASSVGWGTEAFF.

This rearrangement joins TRBV7-9 to TRBJ2-7; 14 positions match TRBD2. After removal of 5 bases from V and 4 bases from J, the junction contained 10 bases not matched to a gene. Germline values: CDR1 SEHNR, CDR2 FQNEAQ (reference sequence). The CDR3 totals 17 residues. The CDR3 nucleotides are TGTGCCAGCAGCCCGGGACTAGCGGGAGTGGGTATGTACGAGCAGTACTTC. Its translation: CASSPGLAGVGMYEQYF.

V usage is TRBV11-2 and J usage is TRBJ2-3; unclear D gene. With 5 bases removed from V and 0 bases from J, the gap between germline ends came to 12 bases. Looked up from germline, CDR1 is SGHAT and CDR2 is FQNNGV. The CDR3 is 15 residues long. The DNA of the CDR3 is TGTGCCAGCAGCGATTTTCAGGCTAGCACAGATACGCAGTATTTT. It encodes CASSDFQASTDTQYF.

With regard to this clone: Other DNA variants within this sample encode the same CDR3. The chain uses TRBV5-6 and TRBJ2-7, with D unclear. V was clipped by 4 bases and J by 2 bases, with 7 bases between them. In germline, CDR1 is SGHDT, CDR2 YYEEEE. The CDR3 extends over 12 amino acids. CDR3 sequence (DNA): TGTGCCAGCAGCCTGTTGACCTACGAGCAGTACTTC. It translates to CASSLLTYEQYF.

The chain joins TRBV4-1 to TRBJ1-1, with 9 bases fitting TRBD1. V lost 2 bases to trimming and J lost 2 bases; unmatched junction nucleotides: 3. Per germline, CDR1 MGHRA and CDR2 YSYEKL. The CDR3 covers 15 residues. The CDR3 loop reads CASSQPGQGNTEAFF. CDR3 bases: TGCGCCAGCAGCCAACCGGGACAGGGAAACACTGAAGCTTTCTTT.

The V call is TRBV14, the J call TRBJ2-1; 7 bases line up with TRBD2. There are 14 residues in the CDR3. The germline gives CDR1 SGHDN, CDR2 FVKESK. The trim removed 7 bases at V and 2 bases at J, leaving 5 bases unmatched. CDR3 loop: CASTHSGTYNEQFF. The CDR3 region has the DNA TGTGCCAGCACCCACAGCGGGACCTACAATGAGCAGTTCTTC.

The chain has TRBV25-1 and TRBJ1-1; maybe TRBD1 (6 bases). Deletions cut 7 bases from V and 4 bases from J, with 10 bases between. CDR3 length: 12 amino acids. The germline CDR1 and CDR2 sequences are MGHDK and SYGVNS. This CDR3 is CASKQGGTEAFF. Written as DNA, the CDR3 is TGTGCCAGCAAACAGGGTGGCACTGAAGCTTTCTTT.

V is TRBV4-1 and J is TRBJ1-1; 7 positions match TRBD1. This CDR3 comprises 15 residues. V was clipped by 4 bases and J by 4 bases; unmatched bases: 9. CDR1 is MGHRA, CDR2 YSYEKL, per germline. CDR3: CASSPHKDRPTEAFF. CDR3 nucleotide sequence: TGCGCCAGCAGCCCACACAAGGACAGGCCCACTGAAGCTTTCTTT.